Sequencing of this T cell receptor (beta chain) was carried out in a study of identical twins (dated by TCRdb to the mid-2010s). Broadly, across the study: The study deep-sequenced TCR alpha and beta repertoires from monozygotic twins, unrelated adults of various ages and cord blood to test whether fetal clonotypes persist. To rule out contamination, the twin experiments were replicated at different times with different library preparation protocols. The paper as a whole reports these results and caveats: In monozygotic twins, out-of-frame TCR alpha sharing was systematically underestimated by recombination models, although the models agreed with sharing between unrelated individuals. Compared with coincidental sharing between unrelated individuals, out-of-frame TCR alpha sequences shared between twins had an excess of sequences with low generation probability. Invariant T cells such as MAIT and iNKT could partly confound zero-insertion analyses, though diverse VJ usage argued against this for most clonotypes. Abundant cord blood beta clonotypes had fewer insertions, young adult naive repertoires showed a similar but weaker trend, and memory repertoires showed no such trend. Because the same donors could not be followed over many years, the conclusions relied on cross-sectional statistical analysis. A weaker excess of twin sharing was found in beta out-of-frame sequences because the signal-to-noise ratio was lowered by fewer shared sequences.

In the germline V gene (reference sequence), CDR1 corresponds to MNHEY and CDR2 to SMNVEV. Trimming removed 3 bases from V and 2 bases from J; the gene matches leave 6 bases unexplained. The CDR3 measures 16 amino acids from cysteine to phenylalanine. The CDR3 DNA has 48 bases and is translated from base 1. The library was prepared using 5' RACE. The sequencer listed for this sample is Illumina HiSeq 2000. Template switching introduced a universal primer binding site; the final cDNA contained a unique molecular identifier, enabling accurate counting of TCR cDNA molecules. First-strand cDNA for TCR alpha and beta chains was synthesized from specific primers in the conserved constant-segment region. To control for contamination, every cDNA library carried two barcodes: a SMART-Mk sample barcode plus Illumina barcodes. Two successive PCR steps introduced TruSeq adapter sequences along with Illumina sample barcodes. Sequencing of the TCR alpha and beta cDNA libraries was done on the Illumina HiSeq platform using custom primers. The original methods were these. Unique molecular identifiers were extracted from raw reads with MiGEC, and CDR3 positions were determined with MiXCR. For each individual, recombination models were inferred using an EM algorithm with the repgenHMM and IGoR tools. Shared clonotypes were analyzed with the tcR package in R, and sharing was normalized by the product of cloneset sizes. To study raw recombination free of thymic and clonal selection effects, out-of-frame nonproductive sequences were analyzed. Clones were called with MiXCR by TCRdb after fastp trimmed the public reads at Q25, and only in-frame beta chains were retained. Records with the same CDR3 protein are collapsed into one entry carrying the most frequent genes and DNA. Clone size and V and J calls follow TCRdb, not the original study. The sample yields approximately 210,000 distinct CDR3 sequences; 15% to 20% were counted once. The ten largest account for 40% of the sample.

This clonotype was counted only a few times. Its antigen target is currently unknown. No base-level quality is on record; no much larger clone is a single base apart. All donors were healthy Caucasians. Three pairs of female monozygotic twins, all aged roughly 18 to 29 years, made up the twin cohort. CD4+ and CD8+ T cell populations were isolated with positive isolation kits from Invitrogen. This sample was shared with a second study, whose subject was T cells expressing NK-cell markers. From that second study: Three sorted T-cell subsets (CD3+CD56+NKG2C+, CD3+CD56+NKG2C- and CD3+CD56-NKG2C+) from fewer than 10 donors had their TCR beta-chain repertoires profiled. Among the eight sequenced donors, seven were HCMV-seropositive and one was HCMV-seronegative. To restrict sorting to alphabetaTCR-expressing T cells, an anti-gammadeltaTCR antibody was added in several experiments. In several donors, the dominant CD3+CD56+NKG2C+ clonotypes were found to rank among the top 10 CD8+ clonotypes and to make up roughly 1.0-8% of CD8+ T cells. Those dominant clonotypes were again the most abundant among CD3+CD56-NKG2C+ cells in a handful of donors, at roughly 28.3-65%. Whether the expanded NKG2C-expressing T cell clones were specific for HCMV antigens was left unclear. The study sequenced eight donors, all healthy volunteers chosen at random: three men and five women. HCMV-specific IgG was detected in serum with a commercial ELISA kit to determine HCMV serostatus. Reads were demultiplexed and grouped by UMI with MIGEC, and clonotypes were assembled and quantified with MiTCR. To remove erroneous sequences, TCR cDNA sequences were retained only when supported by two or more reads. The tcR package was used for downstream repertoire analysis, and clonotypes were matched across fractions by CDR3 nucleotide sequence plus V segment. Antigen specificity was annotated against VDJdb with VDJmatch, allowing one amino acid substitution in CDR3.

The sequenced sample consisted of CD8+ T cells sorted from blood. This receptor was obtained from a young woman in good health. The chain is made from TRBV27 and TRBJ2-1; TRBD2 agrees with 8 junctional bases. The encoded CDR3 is CASSLIAGGAYNEQFF. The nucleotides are TGTGCCAGCAGTTTGATCGCGGGGGGCGCCTACAATGAGCAGTTCTTC.